This T cell receptor beta chain was recovered during a study of cytomegalovirus exposure and HLA in healthy donors. Study conclusions and caveats: Later analysis identified 16,951 TCR beta sequences associated with HLA alleles, using a false discovery rate threshold of 0.05. Previous analysis showed most TCR beta V segments were productive about 87% or about 30% of the time. Analysis was performed later, and it showed HLA-associated TCR beta chains to be more clonally expanded than equally common others.

Primers for the PCR totalled 60 Vbeta and 13 Jbeta. Method: immunoSEQ multiplex PCR; TCRdb's copy keeps in-frame clones and lacks some. Among around 210,000 clones listed, 78% were seen once. About this clone: The target antigen is unknown.

This cohort consisted of healthy bone marrow donors. Germline V gene lookup returns CDR1 SNHLY and CDR2 FYNNEI. V dropped 5 bases and J dropped 0; count of bases not matched to a gene: 3. CDR3 length: 14 residues. The J gene is TRBJ2-7, the V gene TRBV2; 8 positions match TRBD1. This receptor was identified in a boy aged 5-17 years in good health and CMV-seronegative. Specimen: PBMCs. The DNA of the CDR3 is TGTGCCAGCAGTATCGGACAGGGCTCCTACGAGCAGTACTTC. Protein sequence: CASSIGQGSYEQYF.